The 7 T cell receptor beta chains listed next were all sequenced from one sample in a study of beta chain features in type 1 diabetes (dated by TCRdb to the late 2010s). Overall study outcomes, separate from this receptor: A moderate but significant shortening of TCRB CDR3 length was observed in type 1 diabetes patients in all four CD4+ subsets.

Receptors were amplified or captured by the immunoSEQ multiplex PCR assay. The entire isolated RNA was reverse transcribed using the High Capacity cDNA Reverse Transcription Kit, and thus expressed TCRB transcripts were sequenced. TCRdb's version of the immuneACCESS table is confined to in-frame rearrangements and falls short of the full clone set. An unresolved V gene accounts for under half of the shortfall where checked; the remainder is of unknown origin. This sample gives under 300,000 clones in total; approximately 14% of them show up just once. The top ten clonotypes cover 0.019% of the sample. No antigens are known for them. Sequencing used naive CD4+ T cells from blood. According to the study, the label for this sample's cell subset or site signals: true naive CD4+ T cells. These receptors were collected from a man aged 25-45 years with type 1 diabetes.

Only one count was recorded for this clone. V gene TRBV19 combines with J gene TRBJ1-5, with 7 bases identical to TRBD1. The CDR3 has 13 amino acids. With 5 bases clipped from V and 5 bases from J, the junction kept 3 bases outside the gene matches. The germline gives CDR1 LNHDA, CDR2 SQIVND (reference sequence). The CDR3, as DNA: TGTGCCAGTAGTGGACAGGAGCATCAGCCCCAGCATTTT. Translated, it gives CASSGQEHQPQHF.

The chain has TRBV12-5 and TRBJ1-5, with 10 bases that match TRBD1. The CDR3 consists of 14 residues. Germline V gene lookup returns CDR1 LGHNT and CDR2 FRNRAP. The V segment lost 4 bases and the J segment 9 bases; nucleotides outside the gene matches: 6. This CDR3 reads CASGSDRGYRPQHF. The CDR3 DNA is TGTGCTAGTGGTTCGGACAGGGGGTATAGGCCCCAGCATTTT.

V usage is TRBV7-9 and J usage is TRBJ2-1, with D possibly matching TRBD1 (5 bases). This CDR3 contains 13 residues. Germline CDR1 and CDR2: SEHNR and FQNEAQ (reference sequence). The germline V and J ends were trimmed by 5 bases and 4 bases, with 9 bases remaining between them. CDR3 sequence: CASSVDSYNEQFF. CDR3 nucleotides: TGTGCCAGCAGCGTCGACAGTTACAATGAGCAGTTCTTC. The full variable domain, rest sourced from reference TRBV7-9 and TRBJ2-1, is DTGVSQNPRHKITKRGQNVTFRCDPISEHNRLYWYRQTLGQGPEFLTYFQNEAQLEKSRLLSDRFSAERPKGSFSTLEIQRTEQGDSAMYLCASSVDSYNEQFFGPGTRLTVL.

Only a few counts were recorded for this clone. The CDR3 loop is CASSPSTGPGEQYF. As DNA, the CDR3 is TGTGCCAGCTCACCGTCAACAGGGCCGGGCGAGCAGTACTTC. J is TRBJ2-7 and V is TRBV18; possibly TRBD1 for D (6 bases). Germline-derived CDR1 and CDR2 are KGHSH and LQKENI. Trimming removed 3 bases from V and 6 bases from J, with 15 bases in between. The CDR3 is 14 amino acids. Full variable domain (outside the CDR3, taken from reference TRBV18 and TRBJ2-7): NAGVMQNPRHLVRRRGQEARLRCSPMKGHSHVYWYRQLPEEGLKFMVYLQKENIIDESGMPKERFSAEFPKEGPSILRIQQVVRGDSAAYFCASSPSTGPGEQYFGPGTRLTVT.

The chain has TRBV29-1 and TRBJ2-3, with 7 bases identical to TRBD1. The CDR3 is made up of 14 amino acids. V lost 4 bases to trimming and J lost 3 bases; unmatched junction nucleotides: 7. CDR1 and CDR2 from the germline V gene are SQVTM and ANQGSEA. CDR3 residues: CSVVLDRSTDTQYF. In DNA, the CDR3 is TGCAGCGTTGTCTTGGACAGGTCTACAGATACGCAGTATTTT.

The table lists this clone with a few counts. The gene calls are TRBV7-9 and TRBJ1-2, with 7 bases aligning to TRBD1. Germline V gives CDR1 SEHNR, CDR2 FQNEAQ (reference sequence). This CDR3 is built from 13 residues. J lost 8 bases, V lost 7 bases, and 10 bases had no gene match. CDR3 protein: CASTRTGNEGYTF. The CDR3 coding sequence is TGTGCCAGCACCCGGACAGGAAACGAAGGCTACACCTTC.

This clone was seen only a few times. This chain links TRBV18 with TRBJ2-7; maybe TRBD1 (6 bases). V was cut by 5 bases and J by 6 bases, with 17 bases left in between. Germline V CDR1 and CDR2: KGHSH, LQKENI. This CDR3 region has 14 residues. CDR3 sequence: CASSSRQAPGEQYF. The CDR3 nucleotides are TGTGCCAGCTCATCGAGACAGGCCCCGGGCGAGCAGTACTTC. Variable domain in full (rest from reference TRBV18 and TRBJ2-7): NAGVMQNPRHLVRRRGQEARLRCSPMKGHSHVYWYRQLPEEGLKFMVYLQKENIIDESGMPKERFSAEFPKEGPSILRIQQVVRGDSAAYFCASSSRQAPGEQYFGPGTRLTVT.